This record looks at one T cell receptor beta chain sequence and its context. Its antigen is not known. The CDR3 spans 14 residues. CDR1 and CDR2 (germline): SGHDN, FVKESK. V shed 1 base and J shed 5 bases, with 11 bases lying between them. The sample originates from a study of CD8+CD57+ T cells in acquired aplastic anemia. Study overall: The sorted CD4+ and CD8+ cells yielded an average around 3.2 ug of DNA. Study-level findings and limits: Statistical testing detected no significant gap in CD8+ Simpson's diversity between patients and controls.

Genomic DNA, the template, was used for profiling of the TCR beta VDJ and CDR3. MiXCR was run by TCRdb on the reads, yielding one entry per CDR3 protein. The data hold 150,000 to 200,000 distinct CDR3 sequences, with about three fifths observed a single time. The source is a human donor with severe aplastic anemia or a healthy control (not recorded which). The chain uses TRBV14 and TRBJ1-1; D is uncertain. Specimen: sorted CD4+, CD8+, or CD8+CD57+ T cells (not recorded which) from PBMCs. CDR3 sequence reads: CASSQAGLRTEAFF. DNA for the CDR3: TGTGCCAGCAGCCAAGCGGGGTTGAGGACTGAAGCTTTCTTT.